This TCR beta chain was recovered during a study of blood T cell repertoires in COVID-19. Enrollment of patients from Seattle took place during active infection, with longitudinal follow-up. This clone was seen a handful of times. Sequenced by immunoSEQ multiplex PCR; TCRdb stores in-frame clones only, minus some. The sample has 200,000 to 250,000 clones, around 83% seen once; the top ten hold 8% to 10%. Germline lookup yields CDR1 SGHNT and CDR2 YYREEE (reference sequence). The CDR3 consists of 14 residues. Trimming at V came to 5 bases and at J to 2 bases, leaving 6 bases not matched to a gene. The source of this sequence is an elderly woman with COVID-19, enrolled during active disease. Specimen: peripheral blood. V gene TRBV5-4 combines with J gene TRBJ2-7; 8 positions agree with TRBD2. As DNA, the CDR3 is TGTGCCAGCAGAAAAGCGGGGGCCCCCTACGAGCAGTACTTC. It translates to CASRKAGAPYEQYF.